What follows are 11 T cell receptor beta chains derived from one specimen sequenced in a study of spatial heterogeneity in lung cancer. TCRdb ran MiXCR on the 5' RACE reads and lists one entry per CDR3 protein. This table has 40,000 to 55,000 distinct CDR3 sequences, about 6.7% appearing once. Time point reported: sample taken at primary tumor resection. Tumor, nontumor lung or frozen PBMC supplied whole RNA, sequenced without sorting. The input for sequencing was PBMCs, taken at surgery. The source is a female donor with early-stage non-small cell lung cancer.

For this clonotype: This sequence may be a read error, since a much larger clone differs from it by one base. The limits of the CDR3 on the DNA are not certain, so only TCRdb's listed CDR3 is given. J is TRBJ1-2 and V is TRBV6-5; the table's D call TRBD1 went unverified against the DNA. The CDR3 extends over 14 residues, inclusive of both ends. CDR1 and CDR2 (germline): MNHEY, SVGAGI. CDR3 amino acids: CATSLTGSNYGCTF.

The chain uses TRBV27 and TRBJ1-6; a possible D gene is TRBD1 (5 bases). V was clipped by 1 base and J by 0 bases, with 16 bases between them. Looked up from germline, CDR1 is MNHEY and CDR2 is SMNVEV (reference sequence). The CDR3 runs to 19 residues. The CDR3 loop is CASSLFSGGRSSYNSPLHF. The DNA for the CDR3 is TGTGCCAGCAGTTTATTTTCCGGGGGAAGGAGCTCCTATAATTCACCCCTCCACTTT.

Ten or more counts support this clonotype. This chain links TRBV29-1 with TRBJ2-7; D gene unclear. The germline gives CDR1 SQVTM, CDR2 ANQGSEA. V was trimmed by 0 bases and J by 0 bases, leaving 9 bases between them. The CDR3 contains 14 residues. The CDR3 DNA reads TGCAGCGTTGAAGAACGGCAAAGCTCCTACGAGCAGTACTTC. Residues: CSVEERQSSYEQYF.

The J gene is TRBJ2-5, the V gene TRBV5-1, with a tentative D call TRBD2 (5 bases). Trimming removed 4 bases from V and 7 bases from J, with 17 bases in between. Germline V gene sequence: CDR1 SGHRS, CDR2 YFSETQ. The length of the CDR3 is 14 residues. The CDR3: CASSGAAGQPTQYF. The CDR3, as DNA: TGCGCCAGCAGCGGAGCGGCAGGTCAGCCGACCCAGTACTTC.

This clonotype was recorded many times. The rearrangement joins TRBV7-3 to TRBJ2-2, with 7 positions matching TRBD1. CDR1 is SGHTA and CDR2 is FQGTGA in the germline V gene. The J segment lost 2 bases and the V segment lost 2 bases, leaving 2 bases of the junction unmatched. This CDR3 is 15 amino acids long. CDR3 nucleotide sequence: TGTGCCAGCAGCTTAGGGGACAGAAACACCGGGGAGCTGTTTTTT. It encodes CASSLGDRNTGELFF.

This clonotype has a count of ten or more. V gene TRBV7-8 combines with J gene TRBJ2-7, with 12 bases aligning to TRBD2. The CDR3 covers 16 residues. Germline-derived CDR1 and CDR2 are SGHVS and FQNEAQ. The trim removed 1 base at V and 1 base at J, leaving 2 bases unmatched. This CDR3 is CASSLVGTSGSYEQYF. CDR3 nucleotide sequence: TGTGCCAGCAGCTTAGTGGGGACTAGCGGGTCCTACGAGCAGTACTTC.

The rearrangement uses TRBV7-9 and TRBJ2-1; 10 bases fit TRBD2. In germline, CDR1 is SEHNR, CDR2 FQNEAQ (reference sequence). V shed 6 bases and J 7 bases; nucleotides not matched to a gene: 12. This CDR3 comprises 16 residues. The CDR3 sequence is CASRAPGTSVGNEQFF. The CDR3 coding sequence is TGTGCCAGCAGGGCCCCCGGGACTAGCGTTGGAAATGAGCAGTTCTTC.

CDR3 loop: CASSPVTPPAIYF. Here the CDR3 DNA reads TGTGCCAGCAGCCCCGTGACCCCCCCCGCCATATATTTT. This rearrangement joins TRBV7-2 to TRBJ1-3, with unresolved D. CDR1 and CDR2 (germline): SGHTA, FQGNSA. This CDR3 contains 13 residues. With 5 bases removed from V and 11 bases from J, the gap between germline ends came to 16 bases.

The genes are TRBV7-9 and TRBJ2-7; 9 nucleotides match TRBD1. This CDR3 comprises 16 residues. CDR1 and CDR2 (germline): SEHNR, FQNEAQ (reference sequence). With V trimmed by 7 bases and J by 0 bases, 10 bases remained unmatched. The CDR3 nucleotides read TGTGCCAGCATCTCACAGGGGGCTAGGAGCTCCTACGAGCAGTACTTC. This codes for CASISQGARSSYEQYF.

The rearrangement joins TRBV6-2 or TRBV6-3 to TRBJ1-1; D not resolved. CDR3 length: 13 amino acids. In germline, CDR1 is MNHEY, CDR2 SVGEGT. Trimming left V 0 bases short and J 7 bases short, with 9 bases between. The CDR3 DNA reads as TGTGCCAGCAGTTACTCGAACGTTCTTGAAGCTTTCTTT. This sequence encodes CASSYSNVLEAFF.

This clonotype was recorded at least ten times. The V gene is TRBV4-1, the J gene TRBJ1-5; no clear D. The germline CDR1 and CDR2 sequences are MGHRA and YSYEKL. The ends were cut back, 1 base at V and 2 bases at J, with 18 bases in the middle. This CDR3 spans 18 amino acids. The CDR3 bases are TGCGCCAGCAGCCAAGGGGGATCCCGGGCCTGGGGCAATCAGCCCCAGCATTTT. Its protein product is CASSQGGSRAWGNQPQHF.